These T cell receptor beta chains were read from a single sample in a study of OX40 agonist ivuxolimab in advanced cancers. Only in-frame clones appear in the TCRdb table, and some are missing; sequencing was by immunoSEQ multiplex PCR. The sample lists around 63,000 clones, 79% occurring once. The specimen was CD4+ or CD8+ T cells sorted from blood, collected in a trial of the OX40 agonist ivuxolimab. Receptor source: an adult with an advanced solid tumor such as melanoma, head and neck, liver or kidney cancer. Both conserved end residues are trimmed from each CDR3.

J | V | length | CDR3
TRBJ2-7 | TRBV6-5 | 12 | ASGGGGAPHEQY
TRBJ2-3 | TRBV10-2 | 20 | ASSDRGPGLAGGARGTDTQY
TRBJ2-5 | TRBV19 | 12 | ASSMTIGGKTQY
TRBJ2-1 | TRBV5-1 | 12 | ASSLGSGSSEQF
TRBJ1-1 | TRBV7-9 | 12 | ASSLARTAPEAF
TRBJ1-6 | TRBV6-1 | 12 | ASLRGQGGSPLH
TRBJ2-6 | TRBV20-1 | 9 | SAPGANVLT
TRBJ2-3 | TRBV7-3 | 13 | ASSSIAGGTDTQY
TRBJ1-2 | TRBV9 | 11 | ASSVADNYGYT
TRBJ2-5 | TRBV5-4 | 11 | ASSQGTAETQY
TRBJ2-3 | TRBV5-8 | 15 | ASSLASSAGGRDTQY
TRBJ2-7 | TRBV10-3 | 13 | AISESRGDSYEQY
TRBJ2-2 | TRBV18 | 9 | ASSLTGELF
TRBJ1-1 | TRBV18 | 15 | ASSLLKQGGGYTEAF
. | TRBV27 | 12 | ASSLRDRVYEQY
TRBJ1-3 | TRBV6-6 | 11 | ASTSPGGNTIY
TRBJ1-2 | TRBV20-1 | 9 | SADQNYGYT
TRBJ2-7 | TRBV6-5 | 13 | ASSYGRASSYEQY
TRBJ1-1 | TRBV5-4 | 15 | ASSKLGQGTVSTEAF
TRBJ1-5 | TRBV25-1 | 11 | ASARGPNQPQH
TRBJ2-5 | TRBV11-3 | 14 | ASSSGLAGETETQY
TRBJ2-2 | TRBV28 | 13 | ASSSSGGGTGELF
TRBJ1-4 | TRBV27 | 11 | ASSAGGAGKLF
TRBJ1-2 | TRBV27 | 12 | ASSFGGAHIGYT
TRBJ1-2 | TRBV7-5 | 17 | VRRYTPGTGYLPLNGYT
TRBJ2-7 | TRBV19 | 13 | ASRKGQGSAYEQY
TRBJ2-3 | TRBV4-3 | 16 | ASSQDLGLAGMTDTQY
TRBJ2-7 | TRBV11-2 | 13 | ASSPTSGSIYEQY
TRBJ2-3 | TRBV5-1 | 13 | ASYLRQEATDTQY
TRBJ2-5 | TRBV30 | 12 | AWKRDSRQETQY
TRBJ1-2 | TRBV7-9 | 16 | ASSLDLMGLTSNYGYT
TRBJ2-2 | TRBV19 | 14 | ASSMGLAGVTGELF
TRBJ2-3 | TRBV7-3 | 10 | ASSLTSDTQY
TRBJ2-7 | TRBV14 | 10 | ASSQYFYEQY
TRBJ2-7 | TRBV5-6 | 12 | ASSLGDRGHEQY
TRBJ2-4 | TRBV4-1 | 15 | ASSQEEGNGPQSIQY
TRBJ2-5 | TRBV18 | 12 | ASSPPAHQETQY
TRBJ2-2 | TRBV27 | 11 | ASRQGYTGELF
TRBJ1-3 | TRBV2 | 11 | ASSEQARNTIY
TRBJ2-1 | TRBV7-8 | 13 | ASSLGQTSYNEQF
. | TRBV9 | 11 | ASSVELAREQY
. | TRBV5-1 | 14 | ASSSSYRDPFYEQY
TRBJ1-1 | TRBV30 | 13 | VLELNHGMNTEAF
TRBJ2-7 | TRBV28 | 13 | ASSFGASGPYEQY
TRBJ2-3 | TRBV7-9 | 14 | ASSWGEGQGTDTQY
TRBJ1-2 | TRBV6-1 | 13 | ASSETRAGNYGYT
TRBJ2-3 | TRBV11-2 | 13 | ASSTTSGTVYTQY
TRBJ2-7 | TRBV28 | 15 | ASSLWSLAGGPGEQY
TRBJ2-6 | TRBV19 | 13 | ASSIHSSGANVLT
TRBJ2-3 | TRBV10-3 | 13 | AISGLAGHTDTQY
TRBJ2-1 | TRBV27 | 14 | ASSLLSGRSGNEQF
TRBJ2-1 | TRBV4-1 | 13 | ASSQGPTNYNEQF
TRBJ2-5 | TRBV14 | 12 | ASRRLAGGETQY
TRBJ2-7 | TRBV10-3 | 12 | ATSGGETSYEQY